This T cell receptor beta chain originates from a study of regulatory T cells in long-lasting Graves disease (dated by TCRdb to about 2021). As for the study more broadly: Patients with newly diagnosed Graves' disease had been on antithyroid drugs for under 3 months. Peripheral blood TCR sequencing and RNA sequencing compared persistent Graves' disease patients with newly diagnosed Graves' disease patients. The study was registered as a clinical trial and conducted in China. A total of around 35 samples were covered by TCR sequencing, comprising approximately 13 persistent and 20 newly diagnosed Graves' disease patients. What the study reported, not specific to this receptor: A larger number of public clonotypes was shared among persistent patients (fewer than 3,000) than among newly diagnosed patients (roughly 930). Sequencing and analysis were restricted to the TCR beta chain. Compared with newly diagnosed patients, patients with persistent Graves' disease had lower TCR Shannon entropy and fewer highly expanded clones, which suggests clonal expansion. Only peripheral blood was studied, because thyroid tissue, the primary lesion, was inaccessible. As a limitation, the authors acknowledged that the small sample size may reduce accuracy.

This clonotype has ten or more counts. Its target antigen remains unknown. No much larger clone is present one base from it, and per-base qualities are unavailable. The intended sense of this specimen's time point label: newly diagnosed GD, antithyroid drugs for less than 3 months. For both TCR sequencing and RNA sequencing, RNA was extracted from PBMCs in TRIzol. The diagnosis of Graves' disease was made according to American Thyroid Association guidelines. The patients came from an endocrinology department in Xi'an, China. From each patient, nine milliliters of peripheral blood was collected into an EDTA anticoagulant tube. Ficoll Paque Plus density gradient separation was used to isolate PBMCs, and no further T cell sorting was done. An Agilent 2100 Bioanalyzer and agarose gel were used to assess RNA quality, and a NanoDrop 2000 was used to measure RNA concentration. Receptors were amplified or captured by multiplex PCR. TCRdb shows the sequencer as Illumina HiSeq 4000. TCR beta libraries were built with iRepertoire HTBI primers and Arm-PCR amplification of CDR3 regions. PCR products were gel purified before sequencing. The authors processed their data as follows. A total of around 59 TRBV and some 15 TRBJ segments were identified across samples and were used for gene usage analysis of CDR3 amino acid clonotypes. COPE and FqMerger were used to merge filtered high-quality paired reads into contigs. BLAST was used to align contigs to the IMGT TRBV, TRBD and TRBJ reference genes, and CDR3 was defined following IMGT. Any clonotype with a frequency above 0.1% was classified as a highly expanded clone. Shannon entropy served as the measure of repertoire diversity, while the Gini coefficient captured V-J evenness. A clonotype found in more than one individual was treated as public. The public reads were run again by TCRdb, first through fastp at Q25 and then through MiXCR, and only productive beta chains were kept. All rows with the same CDR3 protein become a single entry with the most common DNA and genes. The V and J calls and clone size come from TCRdb's table, not from the authors' own analysis. In this sample the table shows about 460,000 distinct CDR3 sequences, around 13% of which occur a single time. The top ten clonotypes cover approximately 19% of the sample.

Another study also made use of these data, one on T cells in Graves' hyperthyroidism and ophthalmopathy. Reported in the second study: Stable Graves' hyperthyroidism was defined as no progression to ophthalmopathy during 18 months of follow-up. Hyperthyroidism patients were newly diagnosed, had a disease duration of under 2 months, and were aged 18 to 65 years. Exclusion was applied to patients with uncontrolled infections, other autoimmune diseases, pregnancy or lactation. Diagnoses were based on clinical symptoms, serum thyroxine and TRAb, thyroid ultrasound and orbital computed tomography. The first round of RT-PCR for the TCR CDR3 was performed with the HTBI primer set and the Qiagen OneStep RT-PCR kit. Blood samples also contained most of the expanded thyroid clonotypes (frequency above 0.001), which suggests that blood repertoires may reflect thyroid immune responses. Ophthalmopathy was separated from stable hyperthyroidism by a 13 V-J signature model, with approximately 86% sensitivity and around 81% specificity obtained in cross-validation and 80%/75% obtained in testing. In validation, the model predicted progression to ophthalmopathy with around 71% sensitivity and about 73% specificity, a median of roughly seven months before onset. TCR V-J signatures able to tell the groups apart were searched for in a discovery cohort of 90 to 100 patients, of whom roughly 42 had Graves' ophthalmopathy and roughly 59 had stable Graves' hyperthyroidism. Prospective prediction of ophthalmopathy was tested in an independent validation cohort of 18 to 20 hyperthyroidism patients and around 16 patients who later progressed to ophthalmopathy. The 95 to 100 discovery patients were randomly split 7:3 into training and test sets. In six Graves' hyperthyroidism patients, the study also compared T-cell repertoires from thyroid tissue with T-cell repertoires from blood. After blood sampling, hyperthyroidism patients were treated with methimazole at a starting dose of 30 mg daily, and ophthalmopathy patients were treated with high-dose intravenous methylprednisolone. The libraries were constructed in a second round of multiplex PCR and then size-selected and purified. The libraries were sequenced on an Illumina HiSeq2000 using paired-end 100 bp reads. SOAPnuke was used to process the raw data, with reads discarded if the reads contained adapters or uncalled bases, had a mean Phred below 15, or lacked an exact constant-primer or identifier match. COPE v1.2.5 was used to merge high-quality paired reads, and clonotypes were defined as unique nucleotide sequences. MiTCR v1.1 was used to align the clonotypes against IMGT TRBV, TRBD and TRBJ reference segments. Analysis was restricted to V-J combinations with a frequency above 0.0001, which covered 98% to 99.2% of repertoires. The TCS score was defined as the ratio of F50 (clonal expansion) to E x V (chaos), calculated using BLOSUM62-based TCRdist between CDR3 peptides within each V-J. Welch's t-statistics and random forest reduced fewer than 600 V-J features to 13, which were used in a naive Bayes classifier (R e1071). No statistical method was used to fix the sample size in advance, and group allocation was not hidden from the investigators. The paper describes TCR Vbeta CDR3 sequencing of 135 peripheral blood samples, made up of around 41 ophthalmopathy patients, over 70 hyperthyroidism patients and about 17 progressor patients.

The receptor was derived from a woman aged 45-65 years with Graves disease. Donor details come from another sample of the same person, matched by shared clones. Sequencing used peripheral blood mononuclear cells (PBMCs), obtained at new diagnosis, from a patient treated with antithyroid drugs.

The CDR3 amino acid sequence is: CSASPTADTQYF. The DNA is as follows: TGCAGTGCTAGTCCCACAGCAGATACGCAGTATTTT. This sequence uses TRBV20-1 and TRBJ2-3; the D gene cannot be resolved reliably. V and J lose 3 bases and 4 bases, and a span of 8 bases separates them. Per the germline V gene (reference sequence), DFQATT is the CDR1 and SNEGSKA is the CDR2. The CDR3 sequence holds 12 residues, the cysteine and phenylalanine included. This entry keeps only the CDR3 DNA: 36 bases, framed from base 1.